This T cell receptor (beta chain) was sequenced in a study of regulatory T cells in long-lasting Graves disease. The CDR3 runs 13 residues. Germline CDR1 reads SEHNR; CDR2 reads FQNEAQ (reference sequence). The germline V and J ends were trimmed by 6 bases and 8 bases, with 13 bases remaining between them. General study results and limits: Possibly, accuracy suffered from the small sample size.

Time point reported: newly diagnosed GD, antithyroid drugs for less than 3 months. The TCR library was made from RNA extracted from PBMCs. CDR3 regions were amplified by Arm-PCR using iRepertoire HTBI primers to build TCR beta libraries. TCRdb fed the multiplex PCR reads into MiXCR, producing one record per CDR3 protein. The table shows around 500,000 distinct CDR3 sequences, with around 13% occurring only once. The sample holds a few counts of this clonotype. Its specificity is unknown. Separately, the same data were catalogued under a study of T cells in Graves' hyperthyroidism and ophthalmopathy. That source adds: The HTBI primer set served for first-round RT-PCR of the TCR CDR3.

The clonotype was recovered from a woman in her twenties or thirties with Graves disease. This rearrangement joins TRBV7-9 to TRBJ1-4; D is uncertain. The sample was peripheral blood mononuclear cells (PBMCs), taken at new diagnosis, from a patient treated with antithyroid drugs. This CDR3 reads CASRDLRLEKLFF. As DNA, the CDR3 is TGTGCCAGCAGGGACTTACGATTAGAAAAACTGTTTTTT.